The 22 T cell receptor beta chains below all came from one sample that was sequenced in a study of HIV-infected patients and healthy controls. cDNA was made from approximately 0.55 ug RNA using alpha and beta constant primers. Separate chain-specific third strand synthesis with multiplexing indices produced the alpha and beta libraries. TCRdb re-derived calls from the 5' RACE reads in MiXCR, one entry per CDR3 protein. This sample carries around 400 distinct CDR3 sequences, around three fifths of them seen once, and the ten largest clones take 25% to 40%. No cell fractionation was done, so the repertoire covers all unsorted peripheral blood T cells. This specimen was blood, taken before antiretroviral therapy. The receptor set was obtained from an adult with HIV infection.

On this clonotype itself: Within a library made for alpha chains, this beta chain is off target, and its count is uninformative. The CDR3 is CASSPRRQGTDTQYF. The CDR3 DNA reads TGTGCCAGCTCACCACGGCGGCAAGGCACAGATACGCAGTATTTT. The chain uses TRBV18 and TRBJ2-3; D is unresolved. The CDR3 has 15 amino acids. V lost 1 base to trimming and J lost 1 base, with 9 bases between them. From germline, CDR1 is KGHSH and CDR2 LQKENI.

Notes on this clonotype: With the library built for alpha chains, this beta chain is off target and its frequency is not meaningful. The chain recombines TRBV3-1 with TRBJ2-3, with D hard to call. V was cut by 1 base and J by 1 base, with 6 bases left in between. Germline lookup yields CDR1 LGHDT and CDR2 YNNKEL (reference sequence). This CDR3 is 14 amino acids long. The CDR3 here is CASSQGIGTDTQYF. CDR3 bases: TGTGCCAGCAGCCAAGGTATTGGCACAGATACGCAGTATTTT.

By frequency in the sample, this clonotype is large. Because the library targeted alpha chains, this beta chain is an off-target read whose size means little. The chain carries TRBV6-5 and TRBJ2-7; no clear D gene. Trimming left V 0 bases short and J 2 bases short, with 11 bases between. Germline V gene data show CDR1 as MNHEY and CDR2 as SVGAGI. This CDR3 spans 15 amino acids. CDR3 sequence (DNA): TGTGCCAGCAGTTACTCTTTCGCCGGCACCTACGAGCAGTACTTC. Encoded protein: CASSYSFAGTYEQYF.

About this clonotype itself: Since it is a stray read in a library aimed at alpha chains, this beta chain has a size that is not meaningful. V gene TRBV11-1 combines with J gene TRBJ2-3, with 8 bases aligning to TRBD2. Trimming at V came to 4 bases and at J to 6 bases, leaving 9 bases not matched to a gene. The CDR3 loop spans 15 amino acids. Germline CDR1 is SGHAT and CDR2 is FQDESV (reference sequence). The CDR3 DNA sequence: TGTGCCAGCAGCTACCGGACTAGCAGGTTGGATACGCAGTATTTT. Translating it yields CASSYRTSRLDTQYF.

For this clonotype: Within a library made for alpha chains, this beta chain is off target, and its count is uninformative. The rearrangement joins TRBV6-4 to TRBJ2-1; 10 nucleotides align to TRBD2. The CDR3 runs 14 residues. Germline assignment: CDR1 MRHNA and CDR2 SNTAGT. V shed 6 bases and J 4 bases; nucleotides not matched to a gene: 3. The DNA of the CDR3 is TGTGCCAGCAGACTACTAGCGGGATACAATGAGCAGTTCTTC. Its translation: CASRLLAGYNEQFF.

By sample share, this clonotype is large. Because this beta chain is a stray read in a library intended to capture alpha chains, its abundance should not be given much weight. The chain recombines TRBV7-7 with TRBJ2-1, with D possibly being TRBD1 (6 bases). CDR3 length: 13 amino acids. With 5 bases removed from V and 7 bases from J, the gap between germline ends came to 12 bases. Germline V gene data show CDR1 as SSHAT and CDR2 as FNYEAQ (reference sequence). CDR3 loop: CASSRQEGNEQFF. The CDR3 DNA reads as TGTGCCAGCAGCCGACAGGAAGGGAATGAGCAGTTCTTC.

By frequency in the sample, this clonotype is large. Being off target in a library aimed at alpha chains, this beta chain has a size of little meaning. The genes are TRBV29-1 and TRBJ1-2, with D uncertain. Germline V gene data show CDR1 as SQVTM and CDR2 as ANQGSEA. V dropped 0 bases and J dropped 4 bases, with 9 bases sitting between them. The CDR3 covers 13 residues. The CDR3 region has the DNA TGCAGCGTTGAAGATCGGCACGTCTATGGCTACACCTTC. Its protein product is CSVEDRHVYGYTF.

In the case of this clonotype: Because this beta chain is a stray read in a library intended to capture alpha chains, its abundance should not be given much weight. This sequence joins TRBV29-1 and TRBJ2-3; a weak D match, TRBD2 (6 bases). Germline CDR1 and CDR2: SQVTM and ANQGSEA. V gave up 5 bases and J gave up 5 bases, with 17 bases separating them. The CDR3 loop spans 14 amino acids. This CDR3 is CSVQGRGLGDTQYF. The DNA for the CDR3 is TGCAGCGTTCAAGGACGGGGACTGGGAGATACGCAGTATTTT.

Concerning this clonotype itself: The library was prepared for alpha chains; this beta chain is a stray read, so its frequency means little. CDR3 bases: TGTGCCAGCAGTCCTACGACCTTTCAAGAGACCCAGTACTTC. Encoded protein: CASSPTTFQETQYF. The rearrangement uses TRBV27 and TRBJ2-5; D ambiguous. Trimming stripped 5 bases from V and 2 bases from J, with 12 bases between. Germline V gene sequence: CDR1 MNHEY, CDR2 SMNVEV (reference sequence). The CDR3 extends over 14 amino acids.

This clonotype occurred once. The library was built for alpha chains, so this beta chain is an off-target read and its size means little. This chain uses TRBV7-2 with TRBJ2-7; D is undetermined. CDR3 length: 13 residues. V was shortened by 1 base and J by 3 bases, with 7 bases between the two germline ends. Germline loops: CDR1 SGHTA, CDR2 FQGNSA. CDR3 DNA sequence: TGTGCCAGCAGCTTAGGACCGCACTACGAGCAGTACTTC. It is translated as CASSLGPHYEQYF.

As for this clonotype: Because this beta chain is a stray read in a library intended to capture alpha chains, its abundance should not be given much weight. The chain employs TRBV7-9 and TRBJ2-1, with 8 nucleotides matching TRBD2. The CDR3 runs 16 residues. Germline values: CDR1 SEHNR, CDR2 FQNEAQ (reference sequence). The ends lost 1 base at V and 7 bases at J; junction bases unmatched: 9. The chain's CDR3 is CASSLVAGLRWNEQFF. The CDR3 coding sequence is TGTGCCAGCAGCTTAGTAGCGGGATTGCGATGGAATGAGCAGTTCTTC. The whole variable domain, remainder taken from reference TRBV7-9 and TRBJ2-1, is DTGVSQNPRHKITKRGQNVTFRCDPISEHNRLYWYRQTLGQGPEFLTYFQNEAQLEKSRLLSDRFSAERPKGSFSTLEIQRTEQGDSAMYLCASSLVAGLRWNEQFFGPGTRLTVL.

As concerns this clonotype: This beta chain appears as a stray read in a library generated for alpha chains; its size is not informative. DNA for the CDR3: TGCAGTGCTAGGAGGCAGGGGGCTGACGAGCAGTACTTC. This translates into CSARRQGADEQYF. J is TRBJ2-7 and V is TRBV20-1, with 8 bases lining up with TRBD1. Germline CDR1 reads DFQATT; CDR2 reads SNEGSKA (reference sequence). CDR3 length: 13 amino acids. V gave up 3 bases and J gave up 5 bases; unmatched junction bases: 6.

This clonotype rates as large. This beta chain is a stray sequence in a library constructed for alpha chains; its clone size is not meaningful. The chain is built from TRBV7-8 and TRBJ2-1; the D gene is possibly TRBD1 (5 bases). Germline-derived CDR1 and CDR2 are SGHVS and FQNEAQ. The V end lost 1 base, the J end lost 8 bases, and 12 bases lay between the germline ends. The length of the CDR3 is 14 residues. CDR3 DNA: TGTGCCAGCAGCTTAGTTGGCAGGGTGGATGAGCAGTTCTTC. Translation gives CASSLVGRVDEQFF.

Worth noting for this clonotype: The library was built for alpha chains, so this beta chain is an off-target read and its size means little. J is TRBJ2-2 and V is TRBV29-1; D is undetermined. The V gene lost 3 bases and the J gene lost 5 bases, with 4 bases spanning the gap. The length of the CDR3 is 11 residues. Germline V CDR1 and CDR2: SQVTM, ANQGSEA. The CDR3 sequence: CSVEWTGELFF. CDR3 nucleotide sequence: TGCAGCGTTGAGTGGACCGGGGAGCTGTTTTTT.

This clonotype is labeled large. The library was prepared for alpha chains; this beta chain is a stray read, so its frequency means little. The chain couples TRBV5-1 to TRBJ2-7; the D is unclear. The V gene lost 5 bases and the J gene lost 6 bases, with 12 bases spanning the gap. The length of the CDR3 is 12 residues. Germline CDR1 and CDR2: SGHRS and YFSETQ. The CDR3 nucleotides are TGCGCCAGCAGATTCGGCCGGCTCGAGCAGTACTTC. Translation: CASRFGRLEQYF.

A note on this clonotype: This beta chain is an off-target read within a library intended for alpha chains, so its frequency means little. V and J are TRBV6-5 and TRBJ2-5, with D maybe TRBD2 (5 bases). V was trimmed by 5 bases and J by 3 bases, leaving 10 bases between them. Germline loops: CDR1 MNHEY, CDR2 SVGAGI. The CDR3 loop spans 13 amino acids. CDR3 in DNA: TGTGCCAGCAGTAGCGGAATCAAAGAGACCCAGTACTTC. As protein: CASSSGIKETQYF.

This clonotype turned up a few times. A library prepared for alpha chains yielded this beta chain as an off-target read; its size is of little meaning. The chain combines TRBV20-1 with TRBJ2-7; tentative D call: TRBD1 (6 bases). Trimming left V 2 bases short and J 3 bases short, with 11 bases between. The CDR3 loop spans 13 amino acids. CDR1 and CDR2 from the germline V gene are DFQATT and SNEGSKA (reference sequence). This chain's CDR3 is CSARPPDSYEQYF. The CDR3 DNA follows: TGCAGTGCTAGACCTCCGGACAGCTACGAGCAGTACTTC.

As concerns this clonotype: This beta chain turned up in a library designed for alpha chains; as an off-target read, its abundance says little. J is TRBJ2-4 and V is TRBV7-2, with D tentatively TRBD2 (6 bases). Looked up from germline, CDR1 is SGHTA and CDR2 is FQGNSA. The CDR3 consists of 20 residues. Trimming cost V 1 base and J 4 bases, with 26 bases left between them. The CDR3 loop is CASSLVAGVVSWDSKNIQYF. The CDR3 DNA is TGTGCCAGCAGCTTAGTAGCTGGGGTTGTTAGCTGGGACTCAAAAAACATTCAGTACTTC.

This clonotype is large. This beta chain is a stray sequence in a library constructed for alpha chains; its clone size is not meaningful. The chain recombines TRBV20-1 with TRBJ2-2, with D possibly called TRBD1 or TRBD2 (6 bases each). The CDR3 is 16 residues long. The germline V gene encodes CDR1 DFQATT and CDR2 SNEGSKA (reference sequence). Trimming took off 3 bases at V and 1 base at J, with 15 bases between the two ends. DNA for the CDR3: TGCAGTGCTAGCAGAGAGGGGGGTTGGAACACCGGGGAGCTGTTTTTT. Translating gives CSASREGGWNTGELFF.

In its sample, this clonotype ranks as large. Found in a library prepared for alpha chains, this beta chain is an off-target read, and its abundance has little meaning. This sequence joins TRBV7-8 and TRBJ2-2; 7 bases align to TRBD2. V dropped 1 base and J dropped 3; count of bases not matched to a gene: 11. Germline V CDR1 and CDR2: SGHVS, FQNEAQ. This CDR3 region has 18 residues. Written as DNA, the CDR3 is TGTGCCAGCAGCTTAGGGGGGAGGGCCTTGGGGGACACCGGGGAGCTGTTTTTT. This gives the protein CASSLGGRALGDTGELFF. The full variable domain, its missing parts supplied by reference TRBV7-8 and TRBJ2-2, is GAGVSQSPRYKVAKRGQDVALRCDPISGHVSLFWYQQALGQGPEFLTYFQNEAQLDKSGLPSDRFFAERPEGSVSTLKIQRTQQEDSAVYLCASSLGGRALGDTGELFFGEGSRLTVL.

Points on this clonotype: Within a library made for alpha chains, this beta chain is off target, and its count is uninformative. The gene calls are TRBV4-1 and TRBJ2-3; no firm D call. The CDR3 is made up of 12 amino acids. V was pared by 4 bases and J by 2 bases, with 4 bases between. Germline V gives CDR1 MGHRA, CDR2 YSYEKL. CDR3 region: CASSPDTDTQYF. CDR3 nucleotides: TGCGCCAGCAGCCCGGACACAGATACGCAGTATTTT.

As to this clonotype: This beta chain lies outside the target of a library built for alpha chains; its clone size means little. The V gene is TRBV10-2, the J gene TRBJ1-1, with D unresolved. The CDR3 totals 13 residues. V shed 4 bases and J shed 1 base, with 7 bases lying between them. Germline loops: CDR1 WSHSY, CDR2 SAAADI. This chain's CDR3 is CASSVSGNTEAFF. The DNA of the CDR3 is TGCGCCAGCAGTGTGTCAGGGAACACTGAAGCTTTCTTT.